These 27 T cell receptor beta chains share one sample of origin, sequenced in a study of blood T cell repertoires in COVID-19. Repertoires were generated with immunoSEQ multiplex PCR, while TCRdb's copy carries only in-frame clones and drops some. The sample lists roughly 230,000 clones; roughly nine tenths were seen once. Sequenced input: PBMCs or T cells enriched from blood (not recorded which). These receptor sequences come from a woman in her 30s with acute COVID-19.

This chain connects TRBV12-5 to TRBJ2-3; D is possibly TRBD2 (6 bases). Germline-derived CDR1 and CDR2 are LGHNT and FRNRAP. This CDR3 has 14 residues. V lost 4 bases and J lost 4, with 12 bases in between. The CDR3, as DNA: TGTGCTAGTGGTTCATACGGGGGTTCAGATACGCAGTATTTT. Translated, it gives CASGSYGGSDTQYF. The complete variable domain, with remaining parts taken from reference TRBV12-5 and TRBJ2-3, reads DARVTQTPRHKVTEMGQEVTMRCQPILGHNTVFWYRQTMMQGLELLAYFRNRAPLDDSGMPKDRFSAEMPDATLATLKIQPSEPRDSAVYFCASGSYGGSDTQYFGPGTRLTVL.

The CDR3 sequence: CASSPDRVGGEAFF. DNA of the CDR3: TGCGCCAGCAGCCCCGACAGGGTAGGGGGTGAAGCTTTCTTT. The chain carries TRBV5-1 and TRBJ1-1; 7 nucleotides agree with TRBD1. V trimming: 4 bases; J trimming: 7 bases; junction bases outside the gene matches: 10. The CDR3 covers 14 residues. Germline V CDR1 and CDR2: SGHRS, YFSETQ.

The gene calls are TRBV3-1 (or the pseudogene TRBV3-2) and TRBJ2-7; TRBD2 matches 7 bases. Looked up from germline, CDR1 is LGHDT and CDR2 is YNNKEL (reference sequence). This CDR3 is 16 amino acids long. V shed 0 bases, J shed 0 bases, and the junction held 5 bases outside the gene matches. As DNA, the CDR3 is TGTGCCAGCAGCCAAGATCTAGCGGCCCCCTCCTACGAGCAGTACTTC. Protein product: CASSQDLAAPSYEQYF.

V gene TRBV6-5 combines with J gene TRBJ1-2; 9 bases fit TRBD1. Germline V gives CDR1 MNHEY, CDR2 SVGAGI. The junction had 8 bases not matched to a gene; V was cut back by 6 bases and J by 3 bases. This CDR3 spans 15 amino acids. CDR3 residues: CASSPRTGADYGYTF. The CDR3 DNA sequence: TGTGCCAGCAGCCCGAGGACAGGGGCCGACTATGGCTACACCTTC.

The genes are TRBV19 and TRBJ1-1, with 8 bases matching TRBD1. The V and J ends lost 5 bases and 1 base, in that order; junction bases with no gene match: 3. CDR3 length: 14 residues. CDR1 is LNHDA, CDR2 SQIVND, per germline (reference sequence). CDR3 bases: TGTGCCAGTAGTTACAGGGGGAGGAACACTGAAGCTTTCTTT. Translation: CASSYRGRNTEAFF. Looking up the rest from reference TRBV19 and TRBJ1-1 gives the full variable domain: DGGITQSPKYLFRKEGQNVTLSCEQNLNHDAMYWYRQDPGQGLRLIYYSQIVNDFQKGDIAEGYSVSREKKESFPLTVTSAQKNPTAFYLCASSYRGRNTEAFFGQGTRLTVV.

The chain couples TRBV9 to TRBJ1-1, with TRBD1 matching over 9 bases. CDR1 SGDLS and CDR2 YYNGEE come from the germline V gene. This CDR3 is built from 16 residues. The V gene end was trimmed by 3 bases and the J gene end by 3 bases; junction bases not matched to a gene: 9. The CDR3 spells CASSETSTGGDTEAFF. CDR3 in DNA: TGTGCCAGCAGCGAGACCTCAACAGGGGGCGACACTGAAGCTTTCTTT.

This sequence joins TRBV9 and TRBJ2-7; TRBD2 matches 8 bases. Germline CDR1 and CDR2: SGDLS and YYNGEE. Trimming cost V 0 bases and J 2 bases; bases outside gene matches: 10. The CDR3 contains 17 residues. In nucleotides, the CDR3 is TGTGCCAGCAGCGTAGGAACTAGCGGATCACTTACCTACGAGCAGTACTTC. Encoded protein: CASSVGTSGSLTYEQYF.

The chain couples TRBV5-1 to TRBJ1-6; D gene unclear. V shed 0 bases and J shed 5 bases, with 12 bases lying between them. Germline V lookup: CDR1 SGHRS, CDR2 YFSETQ. The CDR3 consists of 16 residues. The CDR3 sequence: CASSLDRLPDNSPLHF. For the CDR3, the DNA is TGCGCCAGCAGCTTGGACCGACTCCCCGATAATTCACCCCTCCACTTT.

Comments on this clone: This same CDR3 is encoded by further DNA sequences in the sample. The chain carries TRBV15 and TRBJ1-3; D is undetermined. Trimming stripped 0 bases from V and 0 bases from J, with 6 bases between. Germline loops: CDR1 LNHNV, CDR2 YYDKDF (reference sequence). The CDR3 runs 15 residues. The CDR3 DNA sequence: TGTGCCACCAGCAGAGACCGGGGCTCTGGAAACACCATATATTTT. Encoded protein: CATSRDRGSGNTIYF. Together with reference TRBV15 and TRBJ1-3, the CDR3 gives the full variable domain: DAMVIQNPRYQVTQFGKPVTLSCSQTLNHNVMYWYQQKSSQAPKLLFHYYDKDFNNEADTPDNFQSRRPNTSFCFLDIRSPGLGDTAMYLCATSRDRGSGNTIYFGEGSWLTVV.

The CDR3 coding sequence is TGTGCCAGCAGTTACCACAGGACGGGGGGAACTGAAGCTTTCTTT. Translated: CASSYHRTGGTEAFF. The genes are TRBV6-5 and TRBJ1-1; a possible D gene is TRBD1 (5 bases). This CDR3 spans 15 amino acids. The germline CDR1 and CDR2 sequences are MNHEY and SVGAGI. Trimming shortened V by 2 bases and J by 5 bases, and 15 bases separated the two germline ends.

The rearrangement joins TRBV28 to TRBJ2-7; a possible D gene is TRBD1 (7 bases). The CDR3 runs to 16 residues. CDR1 is MDHEN, CDR2 SYDVKM, per germline. Between the trimmed V and J ends, which lost 1 base and 6 bases, there was a span of 19 bases. In DNA form, the CDR3 reads TGTGCCAGCAGTTTATCCTCAAGTAGACAGGGAGGCGAGCAGTACTTC. Translated: CASSLSSSRQGGEQYF.

The chain joins TRBV11-3 to TRBJ2-1; unclear D gene. With 0 bases removed from V and 9 bases from J, the gap between germline ends came to 12 bases. This CDR3 region has 14 residues. Germline-derived CDR1 and CDR2 are SGHNT and YENEEA. CDR3 in DNA: TGTGCCAGCAGCTTAGATCTATCCCGATCTGAGCAGTTCTTC. It codes for CASSLDLSRSEQFF.

The V gene is TRBV15, the J gene TRBJ1-6; 8 bases fit TRBD1. The germline V gene encodes CDR1 LNHNV and CDR2 YYDKDF (reference sequence). V shed 3 bases, J shed 0 bases, and the junction held 7 bases outside the gene matches. The CDR3 consists of 18 residues. The CDR3 is CATSRDTGGTSYNSPLHF. CDR3 in DNA: TGTGCCACCAGCAGGGATACAGGGGGAACCTCCTATAATTCACCCCTCCACTTT.

This chain connects TRBV3-1 (or the pseudogene TRBV3-2) to TRBJ2-1; 7 bases line up with TRBD1. V dropped 2 bases and J dropped 7; count of bases not matched to a gene: 8. Germline V CDR1 and CDR2: LGHDT, YNNKEL (reference sequence). CDR3 length: 15 residues. The CDR3 reads CASSQNIGTANEQFF. The CDR3 DNA reads TGTGCCAGCAGCCAAAACATCGGGACAGCGAATGAGCAGTTCTTC.

This chain connects TRBV30 to TRBJ1-1, with 8 bases that match TRBD1. Trimming took 4 bases from V and 8 from J; bases not matched to a gene: 12. The germline gives CDR1 GTSNPN, CDR2 SVGIG (reference sequence). CDR3 length: 14 residues. CDR3 nucleotide sequence: TGTGCCTGGACCTCTATGACAGGGGAGGTAGAAGCTTTCTTT. Protein: CAWTSMTGEVEAFF.

This chain uses TRBV7-8 with TRBJ1-4; 7 bases line up with TRBD1. Germline V gene sequence: CDR1 SGHVS, CDR2 FQNEAQ. This CDR3 comprises 13 residues. V trimming: 5 bases; J trimming: 7 bases; junction bases outside the gene matches: 4. Here the CDR3 DNA reads TGTGCCAGCAGCGACACAGGGGTTGAAAAACTGTTTTTT. Its translation: CASSDTGVEKLFF.

The gene calls are TRBV4-3 and TRBJ1-5; D remains ambiguous. This CDR3 is 14 amino acids long. Germline CDR1 reads LGHNA; CDR2 reads YSLEER. Trimming shortened V by 0 bases and J by 6 bases, and 9 bases separated the two germline ends. CDR3 sequence reads: CASSQDRGSQPQHF. The CDR3 DNA follows: TGCGCCAGCAGCCAAGATAGAGGGTCTCAGCCCCAGCATTTT.

The V call is TRBV25-1, the J call TRBJ1-1; D remains ambiguous. Looked up from germline, CDR1 is MGHDK and CDR2 is SYGVNS. V lost 6 bases to trimming and J lost 7 bases, with 6 bases between them. This CDR3 is 10 amino acids long. The CDR3 bases are TGTGCCAGCAGGAGAAATGAAGCTTTCTTT. Its translation: CASRRNEAFF.

The chain employs TRBV5-6 and TRBJ1-1; D is perhaps TRBD1 (5 bases). Germline CDR1 is SGHDT and CDR2 is YYEEEE. The CDR3 runs to 14 residues. Trimming removed 5 bases at V and 1 base at J, with 12 bases between. The CDR3 region has the DNA TGTGCCAGCAGACTTCAGGGCGCGAACACTGAAGCTTTCTTT. The encoded protein is CASRLQGANTEAFF.

The chain joins TRBV5-6 to TRBJ1-3; D not certain. The length of the CDR3 is 13 residues. Germline-derived CDR1 and CDR2 are SGHDT and YYEEEE. Trimming left V 5 bases short and J 0 bases short, with 6 bases between. The CDR3 nucleotides are TGTGCCAGCAGTTTCTACTCTGGAAACACCATATATTTT. It codes for CASSFYSGNTIYF.

This clone showed up just once. V and J are TRBV29-1 and TRBJ2-7; the D is unclear. Germline V gives CDR1 SQVTM, CDR2 ANQGSEA. The germline V and J ends were trimmed by 4 bases and 4 bases, with 14 bases remaining between them. The CDR3 is 13 residues long. CDR3 DNA: TGCAGCGTTGTGGTTAGCCGTGGATACGAGCAGTACTTC. This sequence encodes CSVVVSRGYEQYF.

This chain links TRBV5-1 with TRBJ2-2; 10 nucleotides align to TRBD1. The CDR3 covers 16 residues. With V trimmed by 4 bases and J by 6 bases, 9 bases remained unmatched. CDR1 and CDR2 (germline): SGHRS, YFSETQ. CDR3 sequence: CASSQTGTGVPGELFF. The CDR3 nucleotides are TGCGCCAGCAGCCAAACCGGGACAGGGGTTCCCGGGGAGCTGTTTTTT.

This sequence joins TRBV25-1 and TRBJ2-3; maybe TRBD1 (7 bases). CDR1 is MGHDK and CDR2 is SYGVNS in the germline V gene. The V and J ends lost 4 bases and 2 bases respectively, with 16 bases between them. The CDR3 runs to 16 residues. The CDR3 sequence: CASSVQEGAITDTQYF. CDR3 DNA sequence: TGTGCCAGCAGTGTTCAGGAGGGGGCAATCACAGATACGCAGTATTTT. Complete variable domain (other parts from reference TRBV25-1 and TRBJ2-3): EADIYQTPRYLVIGTGKKITLECSQTMGHDKMYWYQQDPGMELHLIHYSYGVNSTEKGDLSSESTVSRIRTEHFPLTLESARPSHTSQYLCASSVQEGAITDTQYFGPGTRLTVL.

The J gene is TRBJ2-2, the V gene TRBV7-8, with no clear D. The V gene's germline CDR1 is SGHVS and CDR2 FQNEAQ. V was pared by 0 bases and J by 8 bases, with 7 bases between. The CDR3 consists of 13 residues. The CDR3 DNA follows: TGTGCCAGCAGCTTAGCGAGTCGAGGGGAGCTGTTTTTT. This gives the protein CASSLASRGELFF. The full variable domain, rest sourced from reference TRBV7-8 and TRBJ2-2, is GAGVSQSPRYKVAKRGQDVALRCDPISGHVSLFWYQQALGQGPEFLTYFQNEAQLDKSGLPSDRFFAERPEGSVSTLKIQRTQQEDSAVYLCASSLASRGELFFGEGSRLTVL.

This sequence joins TRBV19 and TRBJ1-4, with TRBD1 matching 7 bases. The CDR3 runs to 17 residues. In germline, CDR1 is LNHDA, CDR2 SQIVND (reference sequence). V lost 8 bases, J lost 5 bases, and 17 bases stayed unmatched. CDR3 loop: CASGPFYGTDQNEKLFF. CDR3 DNA: TGTGCCAGTGGGCCCTTCTATGGGACAGATCAAAATGAAAAACTGTTTTTT.

The CDR3 nucleotides are TGTGCCAGCAGTAGGTTGAGGGCCGGCGGAGAGACCCAGTACTTC. Translated: CASSRLRAGGETQYF. This rearrangement joins TRBV7-6 to TRBJ2-5; TRBD2 is a possible D gene (5 bases). Germline CDR1 SGHVS, CDR2 FNYEAQ. This CDR3 has 15 amino acids. V was trimmed by 6 bases and J by 4 bases, leaving 18 bases between them. Filled out from reference TRBV7-6 and TRBJ2-5, the complete variable domain reads GAGVSQSPRYKVTKRGQDVALRCDPISGHVSLYWYRQALGQGPEFLTYFNYEAQQDKSGLPNDRFSAERPEGSISTLTIQRTEQRDSAMYRCASSRLRAGGETQYFGPGTRLLVL.

This chain uses TRBV19 with TRBJ1-4, with 7 bases matching TRBD1. In germline, CDR1 is LNHDA, CDR2 SQIVND (reference sequence). This CDR3 comprises 14 residues. V shed 7 bases and J 7 bases; nucleotides not matched to a gene: 9. CDR3 nucleotide sequence: TGTGCCAGTACTAACAGGGGCGACGGTGAAAAACTGTTTTTT. The encoded protein is CASTNRGDGEKLFF.